One and the same sample provided the 20 T cell receptor beta chains below, sequenced in a study of blood T cells in healthy people across ages (dated by TCRdb to between 2015 and 2017). The library was prepared using 5' RACE. Instrument on record: Illumina HiSeq 2500. A second 7 to 11 cycle PCR used a sample-barcoded 5' primer and a J-beta primer mix. TCRdb took the public reads, trimmed them with fastp at Q25, ran MiXCR for clone calling and kept in-frame beta chains. Entries are consolidated by CDR3 protein sequence, retaining the most common genes and DNA. In all, the sample holds hundreds of thousands of distinct CDR3 sequences, and roughly 50% of those were seen once. The top ten clones comprise 30% to 40% of the sample. Material for sequencing was blood. Every receptor here comes from a woman in her sixties in good health.

Concerning this clonotype: Being one base from a much bigger clone, this may be a read error. The chain links TRBV20-1 to TRBJ2-7; TRBD1 matches at 9 bases. Germline V gene lookup returns CDR1 DFQATT and CDR2 SNEGSKA (reference sequence). This CDR3 has 14 amino acids. Trimming at V came to 5 bases and at J to 3 bases, leaving 8 bases not matched to a gene. The CDR3 sequence: CSACTPGQGYEQYF. In DNA form, the CDR3 reads TGCAGTGCTTGTACACCGGGACAGGGCTACGAGCAGTACTTC.

The chain combines TRBV7-2 with TRBJ2-7; D uncertain. V was cut by 1 base and J by 3 bases, with 7 bases left in between. Germline V gives CDR1 SGHTA, CDR2 FQGNSA. The CDR3 loop spans 13 amino acids. CDR3 region: CASSLVVNYEQYF. The CDR3 nucleotides read TGTGCCAGCAGCTTAGTCGTCAACTACGAGCAGTACTTC.

This sequence joins TRBV25-1 and TRBJ2-5, with D possibly TRBD1 on 5 matching bases. Per germline, CDR1 MGHDK and CDR2 SYGVNS. The CDR3 has 16 amino acids. Trimming pared 5 bases from V and 1 base from J, leaving 17 bases between. CDR3 DNA: TGTGCCAGCAGTTCTATGACAGTGCCATCCCAAGAGACCCAGTACTTC. As protein: CASSSMTVPSQETQYF.

This clonotype was counted between two and nine times. This sequence joins TRBV7-6 and TRBJ2-5, with 9 bases lining up with TRBD1. The V gene end was trimmed by 2 bases and the J gene end by 2 bases; junction bases not matched to a gene: 3. Per germline, CDR1 SGHVS and CDR2 FNYEAQ. The CDR3 sequence is 15 residues long. The CDR3 region has the DNA TGTGCCAGCAGCTTACCGGGACAGGGTCAAGAGACCCAGTACTTC. Protein: CASSLPGQGQETQYF.

This chain joins TRBV28 and TRBJ2-7; the D gene is possibly TRBD1 (6 bases). The CDR3 covers 13 residues. Trimming took off 6 bases at V and 3 bases at J, with 12 bases between the two ends. Germline loops: CDR1 MDHEN, CDR2 SYDVKM. CDR3 amino acids: CASRPGVDYEQYF. CDR3 DNA sequence: TGTGCCAGCAGACCAGGGGTTGACTACGAGCAGTACTTC.

The chain combines TRBV14 with TRBJ1-1; D unresolved. CDR1 and CDR2 (germline): SGHDN, FVKESK. The V gene lost 1 base and the J gene lost 7 bases, with 19 bases spanning the gap. The CDR3 is made up of 16 amino acids. Here the CDR3 DNA reads TGTGCCAGCAGCCAAGGGGCAAAGAGCCCAATTCGTGAAGCTTTCTTT. Translation gives CASSQGAKSPIREAFF.

This chain links TRBV13 with TRBJ2-1; 10 positions agree with TRBD1. With 0 bases clipped from V and 7 bases from J, the junction kept 9 bases outside the gene matches. Per germline, CDR1 PRHDT and CDR2 FYEKMQ (reference sequence). The CDR3 consists of 17 residues. CDR3: CASSLGLGTGVWNEQFF. The CDR3 nucleotides read TGTGCCAGCAGCTTAGGCTTGGGGACAGGGGTCTGGAATGAGCAGTTCTTC.

As concerns this clonotype: A much larger clone sits a single nucleotide away, making a read error possible. J is TRBJ2-1 and V is TRBV12-3 or TRBV12-4, with TRBD2 matching over 11 bases. The CDR3 sequence is 15 residues long. V trimming: 4 bases; J trimming: 4 bases; junction bases outside the gene matches: 3. The DNA for the CDR3 is TGTGCCAGCAGTTCAATAGCGGGAGGGTACAATGAGCAGTTCTTC. This sequence encodes CASSSIAGGYNEQFF.

The chain has TRBV30 and TRBJ1-6, with 8 positions matching TRBD1. Germline lookup yields CDR1 GTSNPN and CDR2 SVGIG (reference sequence). Germline trimming cut 3 bases from V and 7 bases from J; bases unmatched to any gene: 2. The CDR3 is 13 residues long. The CDR3 loop is CAWSPGGNSPLHF. CDR3 coding DNA: TGTGCCTGGAGCCCAGGGGGCAATTCACCCCTCCACTTT.

This clonotype was seen only a few times. This chain links TRBV6-2 or TRBV6-3 with TRBJ2-1; weak D call: TRBD2 (6 bases). Trimming shortened V by 6 bases and J by 5 bases, and 20 bases separated the two germline ends. The germline gives CDR1 MNHEY, CDR2 SVGEGT. This CDR3 has 16 residues. The CDR3 protein is CASRYGRRAVNNEQFF. In DNA form, the CDR3 reads TGTGCCAGCAGATACGGACGGAGGGCTGTAAACAATGAGCAGTTCTTC.

This clonotype was seen a handful of times. The chain recombines TRBV11-2 with TRBJ2-1; weak D call: TRBD2 (6 bases). V lost 4 bases, J lost 6 bases, and 34 bases lay in between. The CDR3 loop spans 21 amino acids. Germline CDR1 is SGHAT and CDR2 is FQNNGV. The CDR3 bases are TGTGCCAGCAGCTACTTCCCGGGAGCAATCTCGGGAGAAGGACTACGCAATGAGCAGTTCTTC. Translating gives CASSYFPGAISGEGLRNEQFF.

This chain links TRBV7-9 with TRBJ1-1, with TRBD1 identical over 9 bases. The V gene end was trimmed by 4 bases and the J gene end by 4 bases; junction bases not matched to a gene: 4. CDR3 length: 14 amino acids. Per germline, CDR1 SEHNR and CDR2 FQNEAQ (reference sequence). CDR3 coding DNA: TGTGCCAGCAGCTCCCGGGACAGGGCCACTGAAGCTTTCTTT. Amino acid sequence: CASSSRDRATEAFF.

The V call is TRBV4-2, the J call TRBJ1-4; 12 bases match TRBD1. Germline CDR1 is LGHNA and CDR2 is YNFKEQ. The CDR3 length is 16 residues. J was trimmed by 8 bases and V by 0 bases; bases with no gene match: 4. The CDR3 DNA reads as TGTGCCAGCAGCCAAGAGGGACAGGGGGCTCGCGAAAAACTGTTTTTT. Translated, it gives CASSQEGQGAREKLFF.

This clonotype occurred once. One base away lies a much larger clone, so this may be a sequencing read error. The rearrangement links TRBV5-6 to TRBJ2-4; 12 nucleotides agree with TRBD2. J lost 14 bases, V lost 4 bases, and 13 bases had no gene match. This CDR3 is built from 15 residues. CDR1 and CDR2 from the germline V gene are SGHDT and YYEEEE. CDR3 DNA sequence: TGTGCCAGCAGCCCCCGGACTAGCGGGAAATTTGGGGAGTACTTC. Its translation is CASSPRTSGKFGEYF.

This clonotype was counted only a few times. This chain joins TRBV28 and TRBJ2-1, with 9 nucleotides matching TRBD2. Germline V lookup: CDR1 MDHEN, CDR2 SYDVKM. Trimming at V came to 4 bases and at J to 4 bases, leaving 8 bases not matched to a gene. This CDR3 spans 16 amino acids. The DNA of the CDR3 is TGTGCCAGCAGTTCCCGCGGGAGGGGGCTTTACAATGAGCAGTTCTTC. It yields the protein CASSSRGRGLYNEQFF.

This clonotype occurred a few times. The chain has TRBV3-1 and TRBJ2-5; no reliable D call. The V end was cut by 0 bases, the J end by 13 bases, with 21 bases between. The germline CDR1 and CDR2 sequences are LGHDT and YNNKEL (reference sequence). The CDR3 covers 15 residues. The CDR3 DNA reads TGTGCCAGCAGCCAAGACCACTTAGCCCCCAATGAGCGGTACTTC. Residues: CASSQDHLAPNERYF.

The chain recombines TRBV28 with TRBJ1-4, with 7 bases that match TRBD1. After removal of 4 bases from V and 2 bases from J, the junction contained 1 base not matched to a gene. Germline V gene sequence: CDR1 MDHEN, CDR2 SYDVKM. This CDR3 is built from 14 residues. The CDR3 DNA reads as TGTGCCAGCAGTTCAGGGGGGACTAATGAAAAACTGTTTTTT. Its protein is CASSSGGTNEKLFF.

The chain has TRBV3-1 and TRBJ2-5, with 7 bases identical to TRBD2. The DNA end is a closer match to TRBJ2-7, so the J assignment may be wrong. CDR1 and CDR2 (germline): LGHDT, YNNKEL (reference sequence). This CDR3 is built from 14 residues. CDR3 sequence reads: CASSQGLAALEQYF. Written as DNA, the CDR3 is TGTGCCAGCAGCCAAGGGCTAGCGGCCCTCGAGCAGTACTTC.

The chain uses TRBV29-1 and TRBJ2-3; 10 positions match TRBD2. CDR3 length: 16 residues. V trimming: 3 bases; J trimming: 0 bases; junction bases outside the gene matches: 6. The germline V gene encodes CDR1 SQVTM and CDR2 ANQGSEA. CDR3 nucleotides: TGCAGCGTTGACGAAGGACTAGCGGCTAGCACAGATACGCAGTATTTT. It yields the protein CSVDEGLAASTDTQYF.

This clonotype was detected a few times. The chain combines TRBV3-1 with TRBJ1-2, with D hard to call. Germline CDR1 and CDR2: LGHDT and YNNKEL (reference sequence). This CDR3 has 12 amino acids. V dropped 4 bases and J dropped 9 bases, with 12 bases sitting between them. Here the CDR3 reads CASSPSPVSYTF. CDR3 nucleotides: TGTGCCAGCAGCCCATCCCCGGTGAGCTACACCTTC.